Listed here is a single T cell receptor beta chain. No antigen is known for it. CDR1 and CDR2 from the germline V gene are SGHRS and YFSETQ. The CDR3 loop spans 13 amino acids. The V end was cut by 0 bases, the J end by 8 bases, with 11 bases between. The data belong to a study of cytomegalovirus exposure and HLA in healthy donors. In the study overall: Among 150 million to 200 million T cells, an earlier analysis found about 110 million unique TCR beta sequences. Among 398 genotyped donors, approximately 80% fell in the Caucasian-associated ancestry cluster.

General study findings and limits: There were some public TCRs occurring in many donors, but most TCR sequences were rare.

Vbeta (60) and Jbeta (13) primers were used in the PCR. Assay used: immunoSEQ multiplex PCR; TCRdb lists only in-frame clones, some missing. The sample has under 200,000 clones; over 70% are singletons. Sequencing was carried out using PBMCs. The chain employs TRBV5-1 and TRBJ1-2, with D possibly TRBD1 on 6 matching bases. This clonotype was sampled from a woman aged 45-59 years in good health and CMV-seropositive. CDR3 sequence (DNA): TGCGCCAGCAGCTTGGAGAACAGGGAAGGCTACACCTTC. Residues: CASSLENREGYTF.